This T cell receptor (beta chain) emerged from a study of chemoradiotherapy in HPV16-positive cancers. Study-level information: Candidate HPV-specific clones and shared TCR motifs came from a couple of HPV16-positive patients.

Sequencing used immunoSEQ multiplex PCR; TCRdb keeps in-frame clones, though not all of them. The sample includes some 3,500 clones, nearly 85% of them seen just once. Points on this clone: The antigen remains unidentified.

Study results and caveats: Candidate HPV-specific clones and E7-related TCR motifs grew in tumor during treatment.

Over chemoradiotherapy, repertoires were sampled more than once. V dropped 7 bases and J dropped 3; count of bases not matched to a gene: 7. Germline V gives CDR1 GTSNPN, CDR2 SVGIG (reference sequence). The CDR3 runs to 13 residues. This receptor was taken from a human donor with HPV-associated anogenital cancer. The specimen was tumor tissue, collected from a patient who underwent chemoradiotherapy. The chain links TRBV30 to TRBJ1-2; 8 nucleotides align to TRBD1. The CDR3 DNA follows: TGTGCCTCTTCGACAGGGGCGTACTATGGCTACACCTTC. This gives the protein CASSTGAYYGYTF. Full variable domain (remainder filled in from reference TRBV30 and TRBJ1-2): SQTIHQWPATLVQPVGSPLSLECTVEGTSNPNLYWYRQAAGRGLQLLFYSVGIGQISSEVPQNLSASRPQDRQFILSSKKLLLSDSGFYLCASSTGAYYGYTFGSGTRLTVV.